Below, 17 T cell receptor beta chains from the same sample are listed, as sequenced in a study of esophageal squamous cell carcinoma under preoperative chemotherapy. Documented time point: after preoperative PTX-NDP chemotherapy. TCRdb reprocessed the PCR reads with MiXCR, giving one entry per CDR3 protein. The data show 34,000 or so distinct CDR3 sequences, under 60% seen once. This sample was taken from a patient given preoperative chemotherapy. The receptors were sampled from a human donor with esophageal squamous cell carcinoma. The donor label of this sample is uncertain.

This clonotype appeared once. Mismatch with germline at one junction end may stem from a read error. This rearrangement joins TRBV10-3 to TRBJ2-5, with D possibly matching TRBD2 (7 bases). Germline CDR1 and CDR2: ENHRY and SYGVKD. The CDR3 covers 15 residues. In DNA form, the CDR3 reads TGTGCCGGGGAAAAAGGGGCGGGGGCCCAAGATACCCAGTACTTC. Translation gives CAGEKGAGAQDTQYF.

The sample holds a few counts of this clonotype. The genes are TRBV6-1 and TRBJ2-1, with 10 bases identical to TRBD2. This CDR3 contains 17 residues. Germline CDR1 and CDR2: MNHNS and SASEGT. The J segment lost 6 bases and the V segment lost 6 bases, leaving 14 bases of the junction unmatched. The CDR3, as DNA: TGTGCCAGCAGCCTCCCCCCGGGGGCTAGCGGGGGCAATGAGCAGTTCTTC. This sequence encodes CASSLPPGASGGNEQFF.

The table lists this clonotype with many counts. The genes are TRBV27 and TRBJ2-1; tentative D call: TRBD2 (7 bases). Between the trimmed V and J ends, which lost 5 bases and 7 bases, there was a span of 15 bases. Germline CDR1 is MNHEY and CDR2 is SMNVEV (reference sequence). This CDR3 spans 14 amino acids. The CDR3 protein is CASSEGGYQNEQFF. The CDR3 region has the DNA TGTGCCAGCAGTGAGGGGGGGTATCAGAATGAGCAGTTCTTC.

This clonotype was seen at least ten times. This chain joins TRBV6-5 and TRBJ1-2; 7 nucleotides agree with TRBD1. CDR1 and CDR2 from the germline V gene are MNHEY and SVGAGI. The V segment lost 3 bases and the J segment 4 bases; nucleotides outside the gene matches: 5. The length of the CDR3 is 14 residues. The CDR3 reads CASSYSGQSYGYTF. The CDR3 coding sequence is TGTGCCAGCAGTTATTCGGGACAGAGCTATGGCTACACCTTC.

This sequence joins TRBV7-8 and TRBJ2-1, with 13 bases aligning to TRBD2. The CDR3 totals 16 residues. V was pared by 1 base and J by 10 bases, with 7 bases of the junction left unmatched. The germline gives CDR1 SGHVS, CDR2 FQNEAQ. CDR3 amino acids: CASSLVGTSGTDEQFF. DNA of the CDR3: TGTGCCAGCAGCTTAGTGGGGACTAGCGGGACGGACGAGCAGTTCTTC.

The chain recombines TRBV7-2 with TRBJ2-1; D is tentatively TRBD1 or TRBD2 (5 bases each). The CDR3 consists of 16 residues. Germline V CDR1 and CDR2: SGHTA, FQGNSA. The V and J ends lost 1 base and 2 bases respectively, with 12 bases between them. The CDR3 coding sequence is TGTGCCAGCAGCTTAGGGGGGTCCCCCGCCTACAATGAGCAGTTCTTC. As protein: CASSLGGSPAYNEQFF.

The chain employs TRBV18 and TRBJ2-3; 11 bases fit TRBD1. From germline, CDR1 is KGHSH and CDR2 LQKENI. The CDR3 is 16 amino acids. V dropped 5 bases and J dropped 1; count of bases not matched to a gene: 5. CDR3 coding DNA: TGTGCCAGCTCAGCCGGACAGGGGGCGGGCACAGATACGCAGTATTTT. It yields the protein CASSAGQGAGTDTQYF.

The rearrangement links TRBV19 to TRBJ1-3; D not resolved. CDR3 length: 15 residues. V lost 5 bases, J lost 0 bases, and 11 bases lay in between. Looked up from germline, CDR1 is LNHDA and CDR2 is SQIVND (reference sequence). The CDR3 DNA reads TGTGCCAGTAGTGTCGGGTTCACCTCTGGAAACACCATATATTTT. The encoded protein is CASSVGFTSGNTIYF.

This clonotype was found many times. V gene TRBV6-1 combines with J gene TRBJ2-2, with TRBD1 as a possible D gene (6 bases). This CDR3 contains 12 residues. V was clipped by 6 bases and J by 8 bases, with 10 bases between them. Per germline, CDR1 MNHNS and CDR2 SASEGT. CDR3 sequence reads: CASRPDRGELFF. The CDR3 nucleotides read TGTGCCAGCAGACCAGACAGGGGGGAGCTGTTTTTT.

This CDR3 is CASTRTGTSETDTQYF. The CDR3 DNA sequence: TGTGCCAGCACCCGAACCGGGACTAGCGAAACAGATACGCAGTATTTT. V usage is TRBV7-9 and J usage is TRBJ2-3, with 10 bases that match TRBD2. Trimming cost V 7 bases and J 3 bases; bases outside gene matches: 10. This CDR3 spans 16 amino acids. The germline gives CDR1 SEHNR, CDR2 FQNEAQ (reference sequence).

The chain recombines TRBV5-4 with TRBJ2-2, with D possibly matching TRBD2 (7 bases). Germline V gives CDR1 SGHNT, CDR2 YYREEE (reference sequence). Deletions cut 4 bases from V and 0 bases from J, with 10 bases between. The CDR3 sequence is 15 residues long. CDR3 nucleotide sequence: TGTGCCAGCAGCCCGGGGGGCGCGAACACCGGGGAGCTGTTTTTT. It translates to CASSPGGANTGELFF.

This chain uses TRBV12-3 or TRBV12-4 with TRBJ2-2; the match to TRBD1 covers 8 bases. V dropped 4 bases and J dropped 4; count of bases not matched to a gene: 2. This CDR3 contains 14 residues. The DNA for the CDR3 is TGTGCCAGCAGTTGGACAGGGAGCACCGGGGAGCTGTTTTTT. As protein: CASSWTGSTGELFF.

This clonotype was seen repeatedly, ten times or more. The rearrangement joins TRBV12-3 or TRBV12-4 to TRBJ2-3, with 13 positions matching TRBD2. The CDR3 has 18 residues. Germline trimming cut 10 bases from V and 1 base from J; bases unmatched to any gene: 14. CDR3 nucleotides: TGTGCCATCGACCCACTAGCGGGGGGGGGACGGGGCACAGATACGCAGTATTTT. Its translation: CAIDPLAGGGRGTDTQYF.

This clonotype was observed many times. The junction and the germline gene differ at one end; a read error may be behind it. V is TRBV7-7 and J is TRBJ2-3; the D gene is possibly TRBD1 (6 bases). CDR1 and CDR2 from the germline V gene are SSHAT and FNYEAQ (reference sequence). The CDR3 has 13 residues. The CDR3 here is CASSLQGTDTQYF. The CDR3 coding sequence is TGTGCTAGCAGCTTACAGGGAACAGATACGCAGTATTTT.

The V call is TRBV12-3 or TRBV12-4, the J call TRBJ2-1, with 9 bases aligning to TRBD1. The DNA matches TRBJ2-7 better at its end, which makes the J call doubtful. The CDR3 consists of 15 residues. CDR3 coding DNA: TGTGCCAGCAGCTACCTGGGACAGGGTGAAATGGAGCAGTACTTC. The encoded protein is CASSYLGQGEMEQYF.

This clonotype is labeled as medium-sized. The CDR3 protein is CASSEAPGPPKEQYF. In DNA, the CDR3 is TGTGCCAGCAGTGAAGCGCCAGGTCCCCCCAAAGAGCAGTACTTC. This rearrangement joins TRBV6-1 to TRBJ2-1; the D is unclear. The last part of the DNA fits TRBJ2-7 better; the J call may be wrong. The CDR3 contains 15 residues. Germline CDR1 reads MNHNS; CDR2 reads SASEGT.

This chain connects TRBV7-2 to TRBJ1-4; D unclear. V was trimmed by 3 bases and J by 5 bases, leaving 10 bases between them. Germline CDR1 SGHTA, CDR2 FQGNSA. The CDR3 runs to 14 residues. The CDR3 sequence: CASSFTSQNEKLFF. CDR3 coding DNA: TGTGCCAGCAGCTTTACCAGCCAGAATGAAAAACTGTTTTTT.